The TCR beta chain described here comes from a study of blood T cell repertoires in COVID-19 (dated by TCRdb to the early 2020s). The study in broad terms: Samples from collaborators originated in the United States, Italy and Spain and spanned both the acute and convalescent phases of COVID-19. The material from the prospective study consisted of cDNA or gDNA derived from T cells, B-cell-depleted T cells, or PBMCs. Deeply sampled blood TCRbeta repertoires from subjects exposed to, actively infected with, or recovered from COVID-19 were included in the dataset. The repertoires were made available in a free public database intended to serve as a resource for research on the immune response to SARS-CoV-2. The samples were drawn from two sources: the first 160 participants of the ongoing ImmuneRACE study, and 1,254 subjects contributed by 6 global collaborators. The sample metadata nearly always contained a de-identified subject ID, COVID-19 status, age in years and sex. Where available, HLA class I and class II types were taken from metadata supplied by the sample provider and were not determined by assay-based typing.

Whole blood was collected in K2EDTA tubes by collaborating institutions according to the institutions' own protocols. For TCRbeta analysis, collaborators shipped samples in one of three forms: frozen whole blood, isolated PBMCs, or DNA extracted from either of those sample types. The immunoSEQ Assay, a bias-controlled multiplex PCR, was used to amplify TCRbeta CDR3 regions from genomic DNA. Regarding the original processing steps: Within the assay, amplification of reference gene primers was used to estimate how many nucleated cells each sample contained. Sequence reads were collapsed and filtered to measure the absolute abundance of every unique TCRbeta CDR3 rearrangement. For each sample, productive Simpson clonality was calculated by taking the square root of Simpson's diversity index across productive rearrangements. TCRdb carries this immuneACCESS record with in-frame sequences only. Its versions omit some clonotypes, under half of them owing to an unresolved V gene in the studies checked, with the rest unexplained. From that table come the V and J calls and clone size; the DNA was used to work out D and trimming. In all, the sample holds some 120,000 clones, and over 70% of those were seen once. 5.9% of the sample is in the top ten clones.

Of note for this clone: What antigen it recognizes has not been identified. Base qualities are not at hand, and no much larger clone is one base apart.

The paper's findings and limits, for the study overall: The amount of clinical and demographic metadata varied by source and participant and was provided uncurated.

The sample consisted of peripheral blood. The TCR originated in a man older than 75 with active or convalescent COVID-19.

Read as DNA, the sequence is TGTGCCAGCAGCTCCAGTACTAGGAGAGTCGGGGAGCTGTTTTTT. Its amino acids are CASSSSTRRVGELFF. Recombination linked TRBV11-1 to TRBJ2-2; D gene: possibly TRBD2, on 5 matching bases. Taken from the germline V gene (reference sequence), the CDR1 and CDR2 loops are SGHAT and FQDESV. The CDR3 spans 15 residues, from the cysteine through the phenylalanine. CDR3 DNA is the only sequence kept; it has 45 bases, read in frame from the first base. The junction shows trimming of 4 bases on V and 7 bases on J, plus 16 bases between the germline ends.